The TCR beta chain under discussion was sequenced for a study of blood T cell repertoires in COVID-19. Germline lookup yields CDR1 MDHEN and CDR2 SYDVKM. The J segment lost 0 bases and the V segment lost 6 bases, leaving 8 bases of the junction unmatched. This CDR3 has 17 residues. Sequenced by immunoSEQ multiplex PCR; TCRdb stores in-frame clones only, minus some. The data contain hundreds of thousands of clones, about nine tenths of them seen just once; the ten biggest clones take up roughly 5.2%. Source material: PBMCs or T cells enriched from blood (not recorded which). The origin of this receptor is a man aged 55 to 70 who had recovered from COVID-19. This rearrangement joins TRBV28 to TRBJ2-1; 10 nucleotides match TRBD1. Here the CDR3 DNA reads TGTGCCAGCAGGGACCGACAGGGGGCAATCTCCTACAATGAGCAGTTCTTC. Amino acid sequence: CASRDRQGAISYNEQFF.